One sample yielded the 4 T cell receptor beta chains listed below, sequenced in a study of T cell responses to AZD1222 COVID-19 vaccine (dated by TCRdb to about 2021). The time point tag for this specimen amounts to: about 28 days (+/-7) after the second vaccine dose. Libraries came from the immunoSEQ multiplex PCR assay. TCRdb provides this immuneACCESS table in a form limited to in-frame rearrangements. Some clones are lacking; in checked studies, under half of them reflect an unresolved V gene, and why the rest are absent is not known. This sample has 75,000 to 95,000 clones in its table, and approximately 89% of those were observed once. The leading ten clones occupy about 29% of the sample. Sequencing used peripheral blood, obtained 28 days after the second AZD1222 dose. The receptors were sampled from an adult who received the AZD1222 COVID-19 vaccine.

The V and J genes are TRBV7-9 and TRBJ1-1; no definite D call. V lost 0 bases to trimming and J lost 4 bases, with 6 bases between them. The V gene's germline CDR1 is SEHNR and CDR2 FQNEAQ (reference sequence). The CDR3 has 13 amino acids. In DNA form, the CDR3 reads TGTGCCAGCAGCTTAGCAGAGGGCACTGAAGCTTTCTTT. Its translation is CASSLAEGTEAFF.

CDR3 amino acids: CASSGAGGPGETQYF. The CDR3 DNA reads as TGTGCCAGCAGCGGTGCGGGAGGGCCGGGGGAGACCCAGTACTTC. The rearrangement joins TRBV9 to TRBJ2-5; 9 nucleotides align to TRBD2. V was clipped by 3 bases and J by 5 bases; unmatched bases: 8. The CDR3 length is 15 residues. Germline CDR1 SGDLS, CDR2 YYNGEE.

This sequence joins TRBV5-1 and TRBJ2-3; unclear D gene. CDR3 size: 14 residues. Trimming removed 4 bases from V and 3 bases from J, with 12 bases in between. Germline values: CDR1 SGHRS, CDR2 YFSETQ. The CDR3 sequence: CASSEAVRTDTQYF. CDR3 sequence (DNA): TGCGCCAGCAGCGAGGCAGTCCGGACAGATACGCAGTATTTT.

The V call is TRBV29-1, the J call TRBJ2-1; 16 bases map to TRBD2. Unmatched junction bases numbered 11, after V lost 1 base and J lost 8 bases. The CDR3 is 18 residues long. Germline assignment: CDR1 SQVTM and CDR2 ANQGSEA. CDR3 loop: CSVEGGTSGRAGVDEQFF. CDR3 bases: TGCAGCGTTGAAGGGGGGACTAGCGGGAGGGCCGGGGTGGATGAGCAGTTCTTC.